These T cell receptor beta chains were read from a single sample in a study of shared clonotypes between healthy human individuals. Data came from immunoSEQ multiplex PCR; TCRdb stores just in-frame clones and leaves some out. This table has roughly 590,000 clones, around 95% appearing once. Sequenced material: naive CD8+ T cells sorted from blood. These receptors all come from a woman in her twenties or thirties in good health. CDR3s include the opening cysteine and the closing phenylalanine or tryptophan. The D gene is left open where the match is weak. Rows may omit the clone size; those that give it use once, few, many or a size class.

v_call,j_call,d_call,clone_size,cdr3_aa,cdr3_nt
TRBV7-8,TRBJ2-7,NA,NA,CASSMGPGGTYEQYF,TGTGCCAGCAGCATGGGGCCCGGGGGAACCTACGAGCAGTACTTC
TRBV27,TRBJ2-7,NA,NA,CASSFGVMGDNEQYF,TGTGCCAGCAGTTTCGGGGTAATGGGGGATAACGAGCAGTACTTC
TRBV5-1,TRBJ1-1,NA,once,CASSLLATSNTEAFF,TGCGCCAGCAGCTTGTTGGCTACATCTAACACTGAAGCTTTCTTT
TRBV19,TRBJ1-1,NA,NA,CASSISLSGGTNTEAFF,TGTGCCAGTAGTATAAGTTTGTCGGGAGGGACGAACACTGAAGCTTTCTTT
TRBV21-1,TRBJ2-7,NA,NA,CASSKPNSAYEQYF,TGTGCCAGCAGCAAACCCAACAGCGCCTACGAGCAGTACTTC
TRBV28,TRBJ2-7,TRBD2,once,CASLGGGPWEQYF,TGTGCCAGCTTGGGGGGAGGGCCGTGGGAGCAGTACTTC
TRBV4-1,TRBJ2-7,TRBD1,once,CASSRDRSISYEQYF,TGCGCCAGCAGCAGGGACAGGTCCATCTCCTACGAGCAGTACTTC
TRBV2,TRBJ2-1,TRBD2,NA,CASPGLAGVHSYNEQFF,TGTGCCAGCCCGGGACTAGCGGGAGTTCACTCCTACAATGAGCAGTTCTTC
TRBV27,TRBJ2-2,NA,NA,CASSLWAANTGELFF,TGTGCCAGCAGCCTATGGGCAGCGAACACCGGGGAGCTGTTTTTT
TRBV27,TRBJ2-1,NA,NA,CASSLGLAYNEQFF,TGTGCCAGCAGTTTGGGTTTGGCCTACAATGAGCAGTTCTTC
TRBV28,TRBJ2-1,TRBD2,once,CASSNLAWGLDSNEQFF,TGTGCCAGCAGTAATTTGGCATGGGGACTAGATAGCAATGAGCAGTTCTTC
TRBV28,TRBJ2-1,NA,NA,CASSFEEEQFF,TGTGCCAGCAGTTTCGAGGAAGAGCAGTTCTTC
TRBV7-9,TRBJ2-4,NA,NA,CASSPKLEPNIQYF,TGTGCCAGCAGCCCAAAGTTGGAACCAAACATTCAGTACTTC
TRBV27,TRBJ2-5,NA,NA,CASSHVSTETQYF,TGTGCCAGCAGTCACGTGTCAACAGAGACCCAGTACTTC
TRBV10-2,TRBJ1-4,NA,NA,CASSQRAIRRVNEKLFF,TGCGCCAGCAGCCAAAGAGCAATCCGGAGAGTTAATGAAAAACTGTTTTTT
TRBV7-9,TRBJ2-4,NA,NA,CASSSTRVLAKNIQYF,TGTGCCAGCAGCTCCACACGGGTACTAGCCAAAAACATTCAGTACTTC
TRBV20-1,TRBJ2-3,NA,NA,CSASWDTQYF,TGCAGTGCTAGTTGGGATACGCAGTATTTT
TRBV5-4,TRBJ2-7,TRBD2,once,CASSLDGLAGATYEQYF,TGTGCCAGCAGCTTGGACGGGCTAGCGGGAGCCACCTACGAGCAGTACTTC
TRBV28,TRBJ1-5,NA,NA,CASSPMGNSNQPQHF,TGTGCCAGCAGCCCTATGGGAAACTCCAATCAGCCCCAGCATTTT
TRBV5-1,TRBJ2-2,NA,NA,CASADWGPATGELFF,TGCGCCAGCGCCGATTGGGGTCCCGCCACCGGGGAGCTGTTTTTT
TRBV28,TRBJ2-2,TRBD2,NA,CASSYGTSGPGELFF,TGTGCCAGCAGTTACGGGACTAGCGGGCCCGGGGAGCTGTTTTTT
TRBV28,TRBJ2-7,TRBD1,NA,CASSPPLPTGGKEQYF,TGTGCCAGCAGTCCCCCTCTTCCGACAGGGGGCAAAGAGCAGTACTTC
TRBV21-1,TRBJ2-7,NA,NA,CASSKSQYGDRYQSYEQYF,TGTGCCAGCAGCAAATCCCAATATGGAGACAGGTACCAATCCTACGAGCAGTACTTC
TRBV30,TRBJ2-7,NA,NA,CAWSAAQYEQYF,TGTGCCTGGAGTGCCGCCCAATACGAGCAGTACTTC
TRBV9,TRBJ2-7,NA,NA,CASSAPDGSETYEQYF,TGTGCCAGCAGCGCCCCCGATGGTAGCGAGACTTACGAGCAGTACTTC
TRBV5-4,TRBJ2-2,NA,NA,CASSFGTGELFF,TGTGCCAGCAGCTTTGGGACCGGGGAGCTGTTTTTT
TRBV30,TRBJ2-7,NA,NA,CAWSEGLTYEQYF,TGTGCCTGGAGTGAGGGGTTGACCTACGAGCAGTACTTC
TRBV11-1,TRBJ1-1,NA,NA,CASSLWQNTEAFF,TGTGCCAGCAGCTTATGGCAGAACACTGAAGCTTTCTTT
TRBV27,TRBJ1-1,NA,NA,CASSLLWDTEAFF,TGTGCCAGCAGTTTATTATGGGACACTGAAGCTTTCTTT
TRBV6-5,TRBJ1-1,NA,NA,CASSATEENTEAFF,TGTGCCAGCAGTGCGACAGAAGAGAACACTGAAGCTTTCTTT
TRBV4-1,TRBJ2-2,NA,NA,CASSPQTGTGELFF,TGCGCCAGCAGCCCTCAAACGGGGACCGGGGAGCTGTTTTTT
TRBV5-1,TRBJ2-7,NA,once,CASSLLEGPSAYEQYF,TGCGCCAGCAGCCTGTTAGAGGGCCCGTCGGCCTACGAGCAGTACTTC
TRBV6-6,TRBJ1-1,NA,NA,CASSNRGMNTEAFF,TGTGCCAGCAGCAACCGGGGCATGAACACTGAAGCTTTCTTT
TRBV28,TRBJ1-4,NA,NA,CASSPGLPYEKLFF,TGTGCCAGCAGCCCGGGTTTGCCTTACGAAAAACTGTTTTTT
TRBV28,TRBJ2-7,TRBD1,NA,CASSLRTGWSEQYF,TGTGCCAGCAGTTTACGGACAGGGTGGTCCGAGCAGTACTTC
TRBV29-1,TRBJ2-3,NA,NA,CSVVPRSTDTQYF,TGCAGCGTTGTACCCCGGAGCACAGATACGCAGTATTTT
TRBV6-6,TRBJ2-7,TRBD2,NA,CATANTSGAYEQYF,TGTGCCACCGCGAATACTAGCGGGGCCTACGAGCAGTACTTC
TRBV5-4,TRBJ2-7,NA,NA,CASSWEANPHEQYF,TGTGCCAGCAGCTGGGAGGCAAACCCCCACGAGCAGTACTTC
TRBV5-6,TRBJ2-7,NA,NA,CASSNSDSYEQYF,TGTGCCAGCAGCAATTCGGACAGCTACGAGCAGTACTTC
TRBV7-9,TRBJ1-2,NA,NA,CASSKQGNYGYTF,TGTGCCAGCAGCAAACAGGGTAACTATGGCTACACCTTC
TRBV5-4,TRBJ2-2,NA,NA,CASSLGFTHEHGELFF,TGTGCCAGCAGCTTGGGGTTCACACATGAACACGGGGAGCTGTTTTTT
TRBV28,TRBJ1-1,TRBD1,NA,CASRPQGGMNTEAFF,TGTGCCAGCAGACCACAGGGGGGGATGAACACTGAAGCTTTCTTT
TRBV14,TRBJ2-7,TRBD1,NA,CASSQGQGPAYEQYF,TGTGCCAGCAGCCAGGGACAGGGGCCAGCCTACGAGCAGTACTTC
TRBV27,TRBJ1-3,NA,NA,CASSLSPASSGNTIYF,TGTGCCAGCAGTTTAAGTCCGGCATCCTCTGGAAACACCATATATTTT
TRBV19,TRBJ2-7,TRBD1,NA,CASSISSGTGPYEQYF,TGTGCCAGTAGTATCTCCTCCGGGACAGGCCCCTACGAGCAGTACTTC
TRBV7-9,TRBJ2-7,NA,NA,CASSLEWEQYF,TGTGCCAGCAGCTTAGAATGGGAGCAGTACTTC